One and the same sample provided the 3 T cell receptor beta chains below, sequenced in a study of T cells after yellow fever vaccination. TCRdb processed the 5' RACE reads anew with MiXCR; each CDR3 protein has one entry. The table lists 500,000 to 650,000 distinct CDR3 sequences, around an eighth of them singletons. The sequencing used PBMCs, collected on the day of the yellow fever booster vaccination. These receptors all stem from a man aged 25-40 years who received the YFV17D yellow fever vaccine.

In its sample, this clonotype was seen a few times. J is TRBJ2-3 and V is TRBV5-1; TRBD1 agrees at 7 bases. The CDR3 spans 14 residues. Germline loops: CDR1 SGHRS, CDR2 YFSETQ. V lost 7 bases to trimming and J lost 4 bases; unmatched junction nucleotides: 9. The CDR3: CASRTGDWADTQYF. DNA for the CDR3: TGCGCCAGCCGAACAGGGGATTGGGCAGATACGCAGTATTTT.

This clonotype was counted only a few times. This chain links TRBV5-1 with TRBJ2-1; maybe TRBD2 (6 bases). CDR3 length equals 14 residues. Germline V gene data show CDR1 as SGHRS and CDR2 as YFSETQ. Trimming took off 7 bases at V and 3 bases at J, with 14 bases between the two ends. This CDR3 reads CASARLDYYNEQFF. The CDR3 DNA sequence: TGCGCCAGCGCCCGACTAGACTACTACAATGAGCAGTTCTTC.

The V gene is TRBV29-1, the J gene TRBJ1-1; D unclear. Between the trimmed V and J ends, which lost 2 bases and 2 bases, there was a span of 9 bases. The CDR3 totals 13 residues. Germline CDR1 reads SQVTM; CDR2 reads ANQGSEA. This chain's CDR3 is CSVEKRLNTEAFF. The DNA of the CDR3 is TGCAGCGTTGAAAAACGCCTTAACACTGAAGCTTTCTTT.